The entry below describes one TCR beta chain. This sample was included in a study of PD-1 and CTLA-4 blockade in melanoma. From germline, CDR1 is SQVTM and CDR2 ANQGSEA. V was cut by 3 bases and J by 2 bases, with 12 bases left in between. The CDR3 is made up of 14 amino acids. The assay was immunoSEQ multiplex PCR, and TCRdb's table has in-frame clones only and misses some. The table lists 10,000 or so clones, approximately 80% of them singletons, with around 32% in the top ten. The source was CD8+ T cells from peripheral blood, collected from a patient given anti-PD-1 treatment. This receptor was taken from a human donor with melanoma. The chain has TRBV29-1 and TRBJ2-3; D unclear. CDR3 residues: CSVEVSTVTDTQYF. The CDR3, as DNA: TGCAGCGTTGAGGTATCCACCGTCACAGATACGCAGTATTTT.